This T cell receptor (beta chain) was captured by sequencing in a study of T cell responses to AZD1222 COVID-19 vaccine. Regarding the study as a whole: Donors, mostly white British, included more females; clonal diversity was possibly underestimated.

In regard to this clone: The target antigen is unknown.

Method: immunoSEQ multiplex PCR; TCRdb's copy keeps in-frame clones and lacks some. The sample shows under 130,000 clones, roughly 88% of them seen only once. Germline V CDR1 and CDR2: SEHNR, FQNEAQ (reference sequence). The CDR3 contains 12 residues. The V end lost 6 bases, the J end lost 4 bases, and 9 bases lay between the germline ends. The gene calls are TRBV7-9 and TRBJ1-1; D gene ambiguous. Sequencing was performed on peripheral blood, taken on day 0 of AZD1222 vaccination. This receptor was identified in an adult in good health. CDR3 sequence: CASSSRSTEAFF. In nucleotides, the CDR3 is TGTGCCAGCAGTTCGAGGTCCACTGAAGCTTTCTTT.